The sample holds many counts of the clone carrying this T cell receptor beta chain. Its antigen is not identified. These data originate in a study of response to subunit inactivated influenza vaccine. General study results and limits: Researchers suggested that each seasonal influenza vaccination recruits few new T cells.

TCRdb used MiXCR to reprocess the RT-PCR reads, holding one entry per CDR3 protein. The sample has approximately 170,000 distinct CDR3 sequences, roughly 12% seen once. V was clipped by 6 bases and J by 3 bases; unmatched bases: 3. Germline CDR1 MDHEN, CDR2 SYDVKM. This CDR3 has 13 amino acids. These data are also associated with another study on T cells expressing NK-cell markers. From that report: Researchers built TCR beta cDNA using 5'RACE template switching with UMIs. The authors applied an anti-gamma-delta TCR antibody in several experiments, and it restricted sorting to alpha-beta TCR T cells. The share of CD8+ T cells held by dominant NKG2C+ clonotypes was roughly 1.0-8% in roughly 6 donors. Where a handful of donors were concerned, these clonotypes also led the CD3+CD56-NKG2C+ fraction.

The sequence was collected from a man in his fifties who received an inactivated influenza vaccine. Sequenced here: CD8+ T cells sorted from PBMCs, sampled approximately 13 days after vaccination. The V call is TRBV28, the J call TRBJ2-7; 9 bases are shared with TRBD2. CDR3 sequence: CASSPRGGYEQYF. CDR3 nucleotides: TGTGCCAGCAGCCCGCGGGGGGGCTACGAGCAGTACTTC.